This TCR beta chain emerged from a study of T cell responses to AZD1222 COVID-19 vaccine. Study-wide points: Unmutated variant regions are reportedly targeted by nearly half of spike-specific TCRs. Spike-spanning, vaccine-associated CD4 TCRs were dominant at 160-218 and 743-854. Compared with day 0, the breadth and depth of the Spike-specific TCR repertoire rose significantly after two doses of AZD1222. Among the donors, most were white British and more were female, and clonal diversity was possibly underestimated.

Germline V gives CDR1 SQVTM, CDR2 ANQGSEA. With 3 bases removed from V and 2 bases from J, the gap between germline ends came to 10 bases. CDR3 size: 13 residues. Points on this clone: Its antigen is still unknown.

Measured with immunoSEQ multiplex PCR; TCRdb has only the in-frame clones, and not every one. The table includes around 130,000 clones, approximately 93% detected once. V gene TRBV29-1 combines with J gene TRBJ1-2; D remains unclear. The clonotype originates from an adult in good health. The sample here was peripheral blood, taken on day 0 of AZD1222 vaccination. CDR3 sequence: CSVEWQRNYGYTF. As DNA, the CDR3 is TGCAGCGTTGAGTGGCAGAGGAACTATGGCTACACCTTC.